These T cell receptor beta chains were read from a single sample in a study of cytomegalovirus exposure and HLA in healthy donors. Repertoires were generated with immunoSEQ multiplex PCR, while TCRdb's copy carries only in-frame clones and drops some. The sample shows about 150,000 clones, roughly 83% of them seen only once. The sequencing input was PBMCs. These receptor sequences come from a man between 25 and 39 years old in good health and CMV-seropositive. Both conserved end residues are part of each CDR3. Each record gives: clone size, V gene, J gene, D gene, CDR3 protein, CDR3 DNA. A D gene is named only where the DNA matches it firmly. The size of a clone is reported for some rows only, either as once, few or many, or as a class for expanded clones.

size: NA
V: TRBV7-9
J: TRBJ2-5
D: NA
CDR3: CASSLVLESQYF
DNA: TGTGCCAGCAGCTTAGTATTAGAGTCCCAGTACTTC

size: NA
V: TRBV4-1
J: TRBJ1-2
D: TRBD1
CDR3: CASSQNEAQGVYGGYTF
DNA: TGCGCCAGCAGCCAAAATGAGGCACAGGGGGTATACGGCGGCTACACCTTC

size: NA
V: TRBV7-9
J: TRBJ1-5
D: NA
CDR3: CASSLGAGSGNQPQHF
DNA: TGTGCCAGCAGCTTAGGGGCCGGGAGTGGCAATCAGCCCCAGCATTTT

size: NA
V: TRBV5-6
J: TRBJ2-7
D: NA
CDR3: CASSLSTTRGSF
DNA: TGTGCCAGCAGCTTGTCGACTACTCGGGGAAGCTTC

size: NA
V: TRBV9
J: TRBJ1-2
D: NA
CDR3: CASSPDSLYGYTF
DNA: TGTGCCAGCAGCCCAGACAGTTTATATGGCTACACCTTC

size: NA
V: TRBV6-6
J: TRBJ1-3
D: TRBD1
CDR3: CASSPNRGGNTIYF
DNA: TGTGCCAGCAGTCCCAACAGGGGCGGAAACACCATATATTTT

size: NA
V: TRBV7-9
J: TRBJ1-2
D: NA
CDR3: CASSLDREHYGYTF
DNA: TGTGCCAGCAGCTTAGACAGGGAACACTATGGCTACACCTTC

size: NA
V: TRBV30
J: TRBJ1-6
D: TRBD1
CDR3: CAWSVFGQGASPLHF
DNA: TGTGCCTGGAGTGTATTTGGACAGGGGGCCTCACCCCTCCACTTT

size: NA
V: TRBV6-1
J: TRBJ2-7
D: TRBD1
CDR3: CASSEARDRGIEQYF
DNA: TGTGCCAGCAGTGAAGCGCGAGACAGGGGGATAGAGCAGTACTTC

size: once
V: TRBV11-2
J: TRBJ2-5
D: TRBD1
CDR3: CASIPGLGQLQGTQYF
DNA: TGTGCCAGCATCCCCGGACTGGGACAGCTCCAAGGGACCCAGTACTTC

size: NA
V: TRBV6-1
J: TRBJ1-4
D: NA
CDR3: CASRVRTEFNEKLFF
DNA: TGTGCCAGCAGGGTTAGGACAGAGTTTAATGAAAAACTGTTTTTT

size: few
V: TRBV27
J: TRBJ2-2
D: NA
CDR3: CASSFEQGRLFF
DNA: TGTGCCAGCAGTTTTGAACAGGGTCGGCTGTTTTTT

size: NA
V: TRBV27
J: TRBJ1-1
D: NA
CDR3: CASWPLQANTEAFF
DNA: TGTGCCAGCTGGCCATTACAGGCGAACACTGAAGCTTTCTTT

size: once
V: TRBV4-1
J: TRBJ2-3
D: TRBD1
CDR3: CASSQAQGSTDTQYF
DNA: TGCGCCAGCAGCCAAGCACAGGGGAGCACAGATACGCAGTATTTT

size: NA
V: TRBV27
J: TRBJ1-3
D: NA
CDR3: CASSLSGRVSSGNTIYF
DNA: TGTGCCAGCAGTTTATCGGGGAGGGTATCTTCTGGAAACACCATATATTTT

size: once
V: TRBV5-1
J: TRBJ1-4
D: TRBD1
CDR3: CASSSGTGSEKLFF
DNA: TGCGCCAGCAGCTCCGGGACAGGCTCTGAAAAACTGTTTTTT

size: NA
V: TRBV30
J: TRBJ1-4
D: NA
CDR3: CAWSVSPNEKLFF
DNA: TGTGCCTGGAGTGTGAGTCCTAATGAAAAACTGTTTTTT

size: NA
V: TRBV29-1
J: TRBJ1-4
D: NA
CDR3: CSATVQGKNEKLFF
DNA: TGCAGCGCTACAGTCCAGGGGAAAAATGAAAAACTGTTTTTT

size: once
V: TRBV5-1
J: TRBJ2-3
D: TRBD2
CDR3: CASSLVGTSLDTQYF
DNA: TGCGCCAGCAGCTTGGTGGGGACTAGCCTTGATACGCAGTATTTT

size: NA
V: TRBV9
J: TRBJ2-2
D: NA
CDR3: CASSVGSGVYTGELFF
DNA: TGTGCCAGCAGCGTAGGTTCGGGAGTGTACACCGGGGAGCTGTTTTTT

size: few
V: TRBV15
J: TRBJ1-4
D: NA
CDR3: CATSRDGQSIEKLFF
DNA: TGTGCCACCAGCAGAGACGGACAGTCGATCGAAAAACTGTTTTTT

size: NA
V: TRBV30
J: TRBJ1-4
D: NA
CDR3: CAWSDTGRFNEKLFF
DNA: TGTGCCTGGAGCGATACAGGGAGATTTAATGAAAAACTGTTTTTT

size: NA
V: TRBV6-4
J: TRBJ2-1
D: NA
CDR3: CASSPGQGLSYNEQFF
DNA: TGTGCCAGCAGTCCGGGACAAGGCCTGTCTTACAATGAGCAGTTCTTC

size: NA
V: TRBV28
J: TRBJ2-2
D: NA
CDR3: CASSFGQMNTGELFF
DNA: TGTGCCAGCAGTTTCGGACAGATGAACACCGGGGAGCTGTTTTTT

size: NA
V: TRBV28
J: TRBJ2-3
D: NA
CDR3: CASSSGYTQYF
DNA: TGTGCCAGCAGTTCCGGGTATACGCAGTATTTT

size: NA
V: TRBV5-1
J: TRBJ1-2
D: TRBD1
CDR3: CASSWGGQGEGYTF
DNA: TGCGCCAGCAGCTGGGGGGGACAGGGAGAAGGCTACACCTTC

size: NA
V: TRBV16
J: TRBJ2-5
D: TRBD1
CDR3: CASSRGPGQGEETQYF
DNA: TGTGCCAGCAGCCGGGGGCCGGGACAGGGTGAAGAGACCCAGTACTTC

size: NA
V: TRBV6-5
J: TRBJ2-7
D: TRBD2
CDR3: CASSYGLAGGWEQYF
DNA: TGTGCCAGCAGTTACGGACTAGCGGGAGGGTGGGAGCAGTACTTC

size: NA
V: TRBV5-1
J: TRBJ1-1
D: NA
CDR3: CASKGFPRQNTEAFF
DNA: TGCGCCAGCAAGGGGTTTCCGCGCCAGAACACTGAAGCTTTCTTT

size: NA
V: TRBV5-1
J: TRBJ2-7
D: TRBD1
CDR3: CASSPGQGRYEQYF
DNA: TGCGCCAGCAGTCCGGGACAGGGGCGGTACGAGCAGTACTTC

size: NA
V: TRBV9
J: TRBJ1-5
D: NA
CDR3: CASSQGGDNQPQHF
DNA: TGTGCCAGCAGCCAAGGGGGTGACAATCAGCCCCAGCATTTT

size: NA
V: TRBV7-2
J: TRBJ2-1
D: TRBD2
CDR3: CASSPRLAGVGEQFF
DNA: TGTGCCAGCAGCCCGAGACTAGCGGGAGTCGGTGAGCAGTTCTTC

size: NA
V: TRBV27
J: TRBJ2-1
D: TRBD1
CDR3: CASSLYGQGGNEQFF
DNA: TGTGCCAGCAGTTTATATGGACAGGGGGGTAATGAGCAGTTCTTC

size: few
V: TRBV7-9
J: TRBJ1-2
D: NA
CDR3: CASSYTGTGYTF
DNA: TGTGCCAGCAGCTATACAGGGACGGGCTACACCTTC

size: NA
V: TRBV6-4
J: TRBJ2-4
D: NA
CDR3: CASSPTFRRDIQYF
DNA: TGTGCCAGCAGTCCGACTTTCCGGCGGGACATTCAGTACTTC

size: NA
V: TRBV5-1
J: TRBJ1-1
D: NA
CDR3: CASSFLPPQEAFF
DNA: TGCGCCAGCAGCTTTCTGCCCCCACAGGAAGCTTTCTTT

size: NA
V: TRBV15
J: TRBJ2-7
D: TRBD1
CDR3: CATSHSGQGVEQYF
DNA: TGTGCCACCAGCCACTCGGGACAGGGTGTCGAGCAGTACTTC

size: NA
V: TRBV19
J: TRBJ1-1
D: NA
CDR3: CASSSGGWNTEAFF
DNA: TGTGCCAGTAGTAGTGGGGGGTGGAACACTGAAGCTTTCTTT

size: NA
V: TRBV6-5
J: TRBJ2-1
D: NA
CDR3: CASSSIKQGNEQFF
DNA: TGTGCCAGCAGTTCTATAAAACAGGGCAATGAGCAGTTCTTC

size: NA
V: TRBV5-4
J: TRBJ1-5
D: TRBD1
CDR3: CASSPDPDRAQPQHF
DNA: TGTGCCAGCAGCCCCGATCCCGACAGGGCTCAGCCCCAGCATTTT